This T cell receptor beta chain was sequenced for a study of T cell responses to AZD1222 COVID-19 vaccine. Study conclusions and caveats: Baseline serostatus was positive in only a handful of AZD1222 recipients. Two AZD1222 administrations were followed by greater Spike-specific TCR breadth and depth. Regions left unmutated in variants are reportedly the target of nearly half of spike-specific TCRs. Most donors were white British, females outnumbered males, and clonal diversity was possibly underestimated.

The length of the CDR3 is 16 residues. V shed 1 base, J shed 6 bases, and the junction held 9 bases outside the gene matches. Germline CDR1 and CDR2: LGHDT and YNNKEL (reference sequence). Sequenced by immunoSEQ multiplex PCR; TCRdb stores in-frame clones only, minus some. The repertoire has 150,000 or so clones, 85% to 95% of them found once; the top ten carry approximately 2.2%. On this clone: The antigen remains undetermined.

The receptor was isolated from an adult in good health. Sequences were derived from peripheral blood, sampled on day 0 of AZD1222 vaccination. The chain is built from TRBV3-1 (or the pseudogene TRBV3-2) and TRBJ2-3; TRBD2 aligns across 8 bases. Written as DNA, the CDR3 is TGTGCCAGCAGCCAAGGGCTAGCGGGCATGTTTGATACGCAGTATTTT. Its translation: CASSQGLAGMFDTQYF.